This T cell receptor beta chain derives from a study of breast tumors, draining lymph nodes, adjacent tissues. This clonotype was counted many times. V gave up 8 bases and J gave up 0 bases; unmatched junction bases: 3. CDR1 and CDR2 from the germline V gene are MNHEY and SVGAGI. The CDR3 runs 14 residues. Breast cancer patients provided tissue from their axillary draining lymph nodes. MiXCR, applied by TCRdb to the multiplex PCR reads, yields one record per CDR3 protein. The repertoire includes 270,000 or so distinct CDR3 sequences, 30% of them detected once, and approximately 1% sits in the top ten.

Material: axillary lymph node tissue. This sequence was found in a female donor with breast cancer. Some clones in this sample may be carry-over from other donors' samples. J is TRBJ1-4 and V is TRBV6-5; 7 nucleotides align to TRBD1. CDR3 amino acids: CASRQGSTNEKLFF. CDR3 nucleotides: TGTGCCAGCCGACAGGGATCAACTAATGAAAAACTGTTTTTT.